This T cell receptor beta chain is from a study of blood T cell repertoires in COVID-19. The CDR3 contains 15 residues. V lost 4 bases, J lost 8 bases, and 6 bases stayed unmatched. Germline V gives CDR1 KGHDR, CDR2 SFDVKD. The study drew participants aged about 18 to 89 years from about two dozen US areas. Cohorts were based on clinical histories the participants reported. Original data processing: Estimates of nucleated cell counts were drawn from the amplification of reference gene primers. Sequencing used immunoSEQ multiplex PCR; TCRdb keeps in-frame clones, though not all of them. For V, J and clone size, that table is used; D and trimming come from the DNA. The sample carries 300,000 to 500,000 clones, around 89% recorded once.

Input material: PBMCs or T cells enriched from blood (not recorded which). V gene TRBV24-1 combines with J gene TRBJ1-4; 10 positions match TRBD1. This receptor was obtained from a woman in her 30s with acute COVID-19. CDR3 sequence reads: CATSEAGTGEEKLFF. The DNA of the CDR3 is TGTGCCACCAGTGAAGCCGGGACAGGGGAGGAAAAACTGTTTTTT.